This T cell receptor beta chain derives from a study of technical replicates of blood from several donors. The method was immunoSEQ multiplex PCR; TCRdb's version includes in-frame clones alone and lacks a portion of them. Counted here are over 65,000 clones, roughly 96% occurring once; the ten biggest clones make up approximately 0.21%. The germline V gene has CDR1 SEHNR and CDR2 FQNEAQ (reference sequence). V lost 1 base and J 7 bases, leaving 10 bases between the germline ends. The length of the CDR3 is 13 residues. This chain uses TRBV7-9 with TRBJ1-2; the D gene is possibly TRBD1 (6 bases). Sequenced material: T cells isolated from PBMCs. The sequence derives from a human donor in good health. For the CDR3, the DNA is TGTGCCAGCAGCTTAGAACAGGGACGTGGCTACACCTTC. Translation gives CASSLEQGRGYTF.